This T cell receptor beta chain is drawn from a study of vaccination effects on CD4 cells after COVID-19. At the level of the study: The median interval between the second dose and post-vaccine sampling was 72 days.

Subsequent to a culture period of approximately 11 days, CD4+ T cells were isolated. Participants completed two doses of the BNT162b2 or mRNA-1273 vaccine. Trimming left V 0 bases short and J 2 bases short, with 12 bases between. Germline CDR1 and CDR2: SGHRS and YFSETQ. CDR3 length equals 16 residues. Of note for this clone: Its cognate antigen is unknown.

Only in-frame clones appear in the TCRdb table, and some are missing; sequencing was by immunoSEQ multiplex PCR. Of tens of thousands of clones listed, 70% to 80% were seen once; the top ten hold around 2.5%. Source: CD4+ T cells from PBMCs cultured without peptide, taken after COVID-19 vaccination. The receptor comes from a human donor who received a COVID-19 vaccine. The chain has TRBV5-1 and TRBJ1-3, with unresolved D. CDR3 amino acids: CASSLEGVLPGNTIYF. Here the CDR3 DNA reads TGCGCCAGCAGCTTGGAGGGCGTCCTGCCTGGAAACACCATATATTTT.